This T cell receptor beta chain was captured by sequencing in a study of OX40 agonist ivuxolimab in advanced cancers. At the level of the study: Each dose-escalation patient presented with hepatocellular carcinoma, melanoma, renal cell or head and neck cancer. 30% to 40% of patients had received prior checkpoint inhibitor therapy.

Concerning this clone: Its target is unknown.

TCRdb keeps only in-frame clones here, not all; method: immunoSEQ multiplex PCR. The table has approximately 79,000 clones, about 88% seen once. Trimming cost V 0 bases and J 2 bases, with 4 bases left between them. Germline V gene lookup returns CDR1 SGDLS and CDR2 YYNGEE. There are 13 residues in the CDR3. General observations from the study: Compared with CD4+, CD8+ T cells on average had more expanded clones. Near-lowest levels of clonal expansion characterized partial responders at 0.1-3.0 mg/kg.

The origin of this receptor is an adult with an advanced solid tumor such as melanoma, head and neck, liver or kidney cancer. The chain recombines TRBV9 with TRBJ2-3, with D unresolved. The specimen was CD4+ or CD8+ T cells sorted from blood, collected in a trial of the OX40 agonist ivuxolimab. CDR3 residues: CASSVDNTDTQYF. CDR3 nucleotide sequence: TGTGCCAGCAGCGTAGACAACACAGATACGCAGTATTTT.